Each of the 6 T cell receptor beta chains below was sequenced from the same sample in a study of radiotherapy plus CTLA-4 blockade in lung cancer. Only in-frame clones appear in the TCRdb table, and some are missing; sequencing was by immunoSEQ multiplex PCR. The sample has tens of thousands of clones; around 80% are singletons. Sequencing used peripheral blood, obtained from a patient treated with radiotherapy plus ipilimumab. The receptor set was obtained from a human donor with non-small cell lung cancer who had a complete response to radiotherapy plus ipilimumab.

J is TRBJ1-1 and V is TRBV6-1; TRBD1 is a possible D gene (5 bases). This CDR3 spans 15 amino acids. Germline loops: CDR1 MNHNS, CDR2 SASEGT. The germline V and J ends were trimmed by 2 bases and 4 bases, with 14 bases remaining between them. The CDR3 region has the DNA TGTGCCAGCAGTGAATACGGGCAGGGAATCACTGAAGCTTTCTTT. As protein: CASSEYGQGITEAFF.

The chain uses TRBV5-1 and TRBJ1-1, with a possible D match to TRBD1 (6 bases). This CDR3 has 15 residues. Germline assignment: CDR1 SGHRS and CDR2 YFSETQ. The germline V and J ends were trimmed by 3 bases and 0 bases, with 12 bases remaining between them. CDR3 sequence (DNA): TGCGCCAGCAGCTCCCTAGGGGACATGAACACTGAAGCTTTCTTT. It yields the protein CASSSLGDMNTEAFF.

The chain has TRBV4-1 and TRBJ1-6; D gene ambiguous. V was trimmed by 3 bases and J by 6 bases, leaving 18 bases between them. Germline V gives CDR1 MGHRA, CDR2 YSYEKL. The CDR3 loop spans 17 amino acids. The CDR3 reads CASSQPTYRGRNSPLHF. CDR3 in DNA: TGCGCCAGCAGCCAGCCTACTTACCGGGGTCGTAATTCACCCCTCCACTTT.

The V and J genes are TRBV7-2 and TRBJ2-5; 10 bases align to TRBD2. This CDR3 has 16 amino acids. CDR1 and CDR2 (germline): SGHTA, FQGNSA. The V gene end was trimmed by 0 bases and the J gene end by 5 bases; junction bases not matched to a gene: 6. In DNA, the CDR3 is TGTGCCAGCAGCTTAGCGCAAAGCGGGGGGGCCGAGACCCAGTACTTC. Encoded protein: CASSLAQSGGAETQYF.

The chain is built from TRBV19 and TRBJ2-1, with 11 bases matching TRBD2. V was pared by 9 bases and J by 5 bases, with 6 bases of the junction left unmatched. Germline V CDR1 and CDR2: LNHDA, SQIVND (reference sequence). The length of the CDR3 is 14 residues. The DNA for the CDR3 is TGTGCCAGCACAACTAGCGGGAGTCACAATGAGCAGTTCTTC. Translating gives CASTTSGSHNEQFF.

This chain uses TRBV6-5 with TRBJ2-5; D perhaps matches TRBD2 (6 bases). The V and J ends lost 6 bases and 5 bases respectively, with 7 bases between them. This CDR3 has 11 residues. The germline gives CDR1 MNHEY, CDR2 SVGAGI. For the CDR3, the DNA is TGTGCCAGCAGACTAGCCGAGACCCAGTACTTC. Protein product: CASRLAETQYF.